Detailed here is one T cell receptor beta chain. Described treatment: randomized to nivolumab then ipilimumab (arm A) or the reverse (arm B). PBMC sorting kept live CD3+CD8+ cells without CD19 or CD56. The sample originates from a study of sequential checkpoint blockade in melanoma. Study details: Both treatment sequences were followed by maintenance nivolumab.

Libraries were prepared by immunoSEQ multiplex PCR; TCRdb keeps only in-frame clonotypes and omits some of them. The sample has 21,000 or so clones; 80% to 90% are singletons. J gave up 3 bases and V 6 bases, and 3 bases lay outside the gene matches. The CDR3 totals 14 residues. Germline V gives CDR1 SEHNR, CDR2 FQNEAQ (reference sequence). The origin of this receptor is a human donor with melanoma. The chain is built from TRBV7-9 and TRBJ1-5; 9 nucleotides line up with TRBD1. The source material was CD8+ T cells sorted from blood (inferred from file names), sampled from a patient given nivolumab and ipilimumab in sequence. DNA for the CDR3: TGTGCCAGCAGGGGGACAGGGATCAATCAGCCCCAGCATTTT. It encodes CASRGTGINQPQHF.